This entry lists 18 T cell receptor beta chains sequenced from one sample in a study of blood T cell repertoires in COVID-19. Produced via immunoSEQ multiplex PCR; TCRdb's table is partial and in-frame only. The sample yields 35,000 or so clones, around 85% seen once. Specimen: peripheral blood. These receptor sequences come from a man at least 80 years old with active or convalescent COVID-19.

The count of this clone is one. The chain employs TRBV10-3 and TRBJ1-1, with D perhaps matching TRBD1 (5 bases). This CDR3 spans 15 amino acids. Trimming left V 0 bases short and J 1 base short, with 9 bases between. The germline gives CDR1 ENHRY, CDR2 SYGVKD. CDR3 amino acids: CAISESDQGNTEAFF. As DNA, the CDR3 is TGTGCCATCAGTGAGTCCGACCAGGGGAACACTGAAGCTTTCTTT.

This chain joins TRBV30 and TRBJ2-4, with 7 bases that match TRBD1. The CDR3 contains 15 residues. The germline gives CDR1 GTSNPN, CDR2 SVGIG (reference sequence). V gave up 2 bases and J gave up 1 base; unmatched junction bases: 5. The CDR3, as DNA: TGTGCCTGGAGTATTGACAGGGCCGCCAAAAACATTCAGTACTTC. Protein product: CAWSIDRAAKNIQYF.

The chain joins TRBV7-2 to TRBJ2-2; tentative D call: TRBD2 (6 bases). The CDR3 totals 16 residues. Germline V gives CDR1 SGHTA, CDR2 FQGNSA. Trimming stripped 1 base from V and 5 bases from J, with 14 bases between. The CDR3 DNA reads TGTGCCAGCAGCTTAGTGGGGGGTGCGGGGACCGGGGAGCTGTTTTTT. It translates to CASSLVGGAGTGELFF.

This clone was counted a few times. The chain combines TRBV19 with TRBJ1-6; no clear D gene. Trimming removed 6 bases from V and 7 bases from J, with 10 bases in between. CDR1 LNHDA and CDR2 SQIVND come from the germline V gene (reference sequence). The CDR3 covers 13 residues. The CDR3 DNA is TGTGCCAGTAGGGAGGGAGGAAATTCACCCCTCCACTTT. Amino acid sequence: CASREGGNSPLHF.

V and J are TRBV20-1 and TRBJ1-1; D not certain. The CDR3 sequence is 13 residues long. The germline V gene encodes CDR1 DFQATT and CDR2 SNEGSKA (reference sequence). Between the trimmed V and J ends, which lost 3 bases and 1 base, there was a span of 9 bases. CDR3 in amino acids: CSASYYRNTEAFF. In DNA form, the CDR3 reads TGCAGTGCTAGTTACTACCGGAACACTGAAGCTTTCTTT.

CDR3 DNA: TGTGCCAGCAGCTCAACTAGCGGGGGCGGGGCAGATACGCAGTATTTT. Translated: CASSSTSGGGADTQYF. The chain has TRBV7-2 and TRBJ2-3, with TRBD2 identical over 11 bases. The CDR3 has 16 amino acids. Germline lookup yields CDR1 SGHTA and CDR2 FQGNSA. V trimming: 4 bases; J trimming: 4 bases; junction bases outside the gene matches: 7.

The chain joins TRBV20-1 to TRBJ2-5, with a weak D call TRBD1 (5 bases). Germline CDR1 reads DFQATT; CDR2 reads SNEGSKA (reference sequence). This CDR3 is 11 amino acids long. The germline V and J ends were trimmed by 4 bases and 4 bases, with 7 bases remaining between them. The CDR3 DNA reads as TGCAGTGCTACAGGGTCAGAGACCCAGTACTTC. This translates into CSATGSETQYF.

The chain carries TRBV11-3 and TRBJ2-1, with 13 bases matching TRBD2. After removal of 5 bases from V and 10 bases from J, the junction contained 11 bases not matched to a gene. The CDR3 extends over 16 amino acids. Germline CDR1 SGHNT, CDR2 YENEEA. CDR3 sequence reads: CASSGPTSGRAGEQFF. Here the CDR3 DNA reads TGTGCCAGCAGCGGACCCACTAGCGGGAGGGCCGGGGAGCAGTTCTTC.

The chain is built from TRBV10-3 and TRBJ2-5, with TRBD1 matching 8 bases. Germline loops: CDR1 ENHRY, CDR2 SYGVKD. V shed 2 bases, J shed 3 bases, and the junction held 5 bases outside the gene matches. CDR3 length equals 15 residues. CDR3 sequence: CAISERTGFEETQYF. CDR3 coding DNA: TGTGCCATCAGTGAGCGGACAGGGTTTGAAGAGACCCAGTACTTC.

The chain is built from TRBV11-2 and TRBJ2-1, with TRBD2 identical over 10 bases. There are 18 residues in the CDR3. Germline loops: CDR1 SGHAT, CDR2 FQNNGV. Trimming at V came to 1 base and at J to 6 bases, leaving 12 bases not matched to a gene. CDR3 sequence reads: CASSLGRAGGPRSNEQFF. CDR3 nucleotides: TGTGCCAGCAGCTTAGGTCGAGCGGGGGGGCCGAGGAGCAATGAGCAGTTCTTC.

This chain links TRBV4-1 with TRBJ2-5, with 14 bases identical to TRBD2. Germline V gene data show CDR1 as MGHRA and CDR2 as YSYEKL. J gave up 2 bases and V 4 bases, and 15 bases lay outside the gene matches. This CDR3 is built from 20 residues. CDR3 protein: CASSRPLGTSGSGLQETQYF. CDR3 nucleotide sequence: TGCGCCAGCAGCCGACCCCTGGGGACTAGCGGGAGCGGATTACAAGAGACCCAGTACTTC.

The chain joins TRBV5-5 to TRBJ1-4, with TRBD1 matching over 10 bases. Germline CDR1 is SGHKS and CDR2 is YYEKEE (reference sequence). Losses at the gene ends were 1 base for V and 7 bases for J; bases not matched to a gene: 7. CDR3 length: 16 amino acids. The CDR3 nucleotides read TGTGCCAGCAGCTTGAGGAAGGACAGGGGGGTTGAAAAACTGTTTTTT. Its translation: CASSLRKDRGVEKLFF.

CDR3 coding DNA: TGTGCCAGCAGCGTGAATTCCGGGACAGGCGTCTCTGGAAACACCATATATTTT. Residues: CASSVNSGTGVSGNTIYF. The rearrangement joins TRBV9 to TRBJ1-3, with 8 bases that match TRBD1. CDR1 SGDLS and CDR2 YYNGEE come from the germline V gene. With V trimmed by 2 bases and J by 0 bases, 10 bases remained unmatched. The CDR3 consists of 18 residues.

The chain employs TRBV7-2 and TRBJ2-7; possibly TRBD2 for D (6 bases). The CDR3 spans 15 residues. Germline lookup yields CDR1 SGHTA and CDR2 FQGNSA. Deletions cut 4 bases from V and 5 bases from J, with 18 bases between. The CDR3 nucleotides are TGTGCCAGCAGCTGGCCCGGGCGGGGTATAGACGAGCAGTACTTC. This translates into CASSWPGRGIDEQYF.

This clone was counted once. This rearrangement joins TRBV27 to TRBJ2-2; perhaps TRBD2 as D (6 bases). V was clipped by 6 bases and J by 6 bases, with 17 bases between them. From germline, CDR1 is MNHEY and CDR2 SMNVEV (reference sequence). CDR3 size: 15 residues. The CDR3 region is CASSQGTLGPGELFF. The CDR3 region has the DNA TGTGCCAGCAGCCAAGGGACTCTAGGCCCCGGGGAGCTGTTTTTT.

The chain couples TRBV27 to TRBJ1-2; 7 nucleotides line up with TRBD1. The CDR3 has 15 residues. Germline V gene lookup returns CDR1 MNHEY and CDR2 SMNVEV (reference sequence). Losses at the gene ends were 6 bases for V and 4 bases for J; bases not matched to a gene: 11. The CDR3 region is CASRPNRGIVYGYTF. CDR3 nucleotides: TGTGCCAGCAGGCCTAACAGGGGCATAGTCTATGGCTACACCTTC.

The gene calls are TRBV7-2 and TRBJ2-7; the match to TRBD1 covers 9 bases. Germline V gene sequence: CDR1 SGHTA, CDR2 FQGNSA. The V segment lost 1 base and the J segment 4 bases; nucleotides outside the gene matches: 5. This CDR3 region has 15 residues. The CDR3 DNA is TGTGCCAGCAGCTTAGACAGGGGGCGTGGGTACGAGCAGTACTTC. Translated, it gives CASSLDRGRGYEQYF.

The CDR3 sequence: CASSPGTSGETQYF. CDR3 nucleotide sequence: TGTGCCAGCAGCCCCGGGACTAGCGGGGAGACCCAGTACTTC. The V gene is TRBV9, the J gene TRBJ2-5; 12 positions agree with TRBD2. Germline CDR1 is SGDLS and CDR2 is YYNGEE. This CDR3 is built from 14 residues. Trimming cost V 4 bases and J 5 bases; bases outside gene matches: 3.